One sample yielded the 15 T cell receptor beta chains listed below, sequenced in a study of CXCR3-negative and CXCR3-positive naive CD8 T cells. Each TRB cDNA library was prepared by 5' RACE (with UMI labels). Using the 5' RACE reads, TCRdb records one entry per CDR3 protein without DNA. This table holds 41,000 or so distinct CDR3 sequences. Input material: naive CXCR3- CD8+ T cells from blood. Regarding subset: CD45RO-CCR7+CD27+CD95- naive CD8+ T cells lacking CXCR3 (TNR3-). The receptors shown here come from a human donor in good health. Some clones in this sample may be carry-over from other donors' samples.

V is TRBV15 and J is TRBJ2-7; TCRdb outputs TRBD1, but without DNA this stays unchecked. Per germline, CDR1 LNHNV and CDR2 YYDKDF (reference sequence). This CDR3 has 15 amino acids. The CDR3 sequence: CATSRVQGLEDEQYF.

Considering frequency, this clonotype is medium-sized. The rearrangement uses TRBV25-1 and TRBJ2-7. The CDR3 loop spans 13 amino acids. Per the germline V gene, CDR1 is MGHDK and CDR2 is SYGVNS. The CDR3 here is CASGSDTTYEQYF.

The chain has TRBV4-3 and TRBJ2-3. CDR3 length: 12 residues. Germline loops: CDR1 LGHNA, CDR2 YSLEER. The CDR3 protein is CASSQLTDTQYF.

The gene calls are TRBV12-3 or TRBV12-4 and TRBJ2-3; the D call of TRBD1 rests on TCRdb alone, since no DNA is present to check it. The CDR3 is 16 amino acids. CDR3 in amino acids: CASSLAGGPGTDTQYF.

The V and J genes are TRBV4-3 and TRBJ2-1; TCRdb's assignment of TRBD2 cannot be checked, as there is no DNA. CDR1 is LGHNA and CDR2 is YSLEER in the germline V gene. The CDR3 loop spans 15 amino acids. The CDR3 region is CASSLETSGGSEQFF.

The chain uses TRBV12-3 or TRBV12-4 and TRBJ2-3; TCRdb calls TRBD2, which cannot be checked without DNA. The CDR3 is 13 residues long. CDR3 loop: CASSFEGQDTQYF.

The chain combines TRBV12-3 or TRBV12-4 with TRBJ2-5; TCRdb's D gene call, TRBD2, goes unchecked for lack of DNA. The CDR3 totals 13 residues. The CDR3 loop is CASSFGLAETQYF.

The rearrangement links TRBV29-1 to TRBJ2-7. CDR3 length: 12 residues. Germline assignment: CDR1 SQVTM and CDR2 ANQGSEA. The CDR3 is CSVEERPYEQYF.

The chain is built from TRBV7-9 and TRBJ2-7; the TRBD1 assignment by TCRdb is unverifiable without DNA. CDR1 SEHNR and CDR2 FQNEAQ come from the germline V gene (reference sequence). This CDR3 has 15 amino acids. CDR3 residues: CASSFPGQGHYEQYF.

The chain is built from TRBV9 and TRBJ1-1; as DNA is missing, the TRBD1 call by TCRdb cannot be tested. Germline values: CDR1 SGDLS, CDR2 YYNGEE. CDR3 length: 15 amino acids. The CDR3 loop is CASSVGDILGTEAFF. The complete variable domain, with remaining parts taken from reference TRBV9 and TRBJ1-1, reads DSGVTQTPKHLITATGQRVTLRCSPRSGDLSVYWYQQSLDQGLQFLIQYYNGEERAKGNILERFSAQQFPDLHSELNLSSLELGDSALYFCASSVGDILGTEAFFGQGTRLTVV.

The V gene is TRBV15, the J gene TRBJ2-7; without DNA, the TCRdb call of TRBD2 cannot be checked. This CDR3 region has 14 residues. Per the germline V gene, CDR1 is LNHNV and CDR2 is YYDKDF (reference sequence). This chain's CDR3 is CATSRDQSRREQYF.

The chain has TRBV7-3 and TRBJ2-7; without DNA, the TCRdb call of TRBD1 cannot be checked. The germline V gene encodes CDR1 SGHTA and CDR2 FQGTGA. The CDR3 sequence is 13 residues long. The CDR3 spells CASSTSPLYEQYF.

This chain links TRBV28 with TRBJ1-1; TCRdb lists TRBD1, though no DNA is available to test this call. CDR3 size: 17 residues. Germline-derived CDR1 and CDR2 are MDHEN and SYDVKM. CDR3 sequence reads: CASSSGQGYGMNTEAFF.

The chain couples TRBV12-3 or TRBV12-4 to TRBJ2-7; TCRdb designates TRBD2, a call that cannot be tested without DNA. This CDR3 is 14 amino acids long. The CDR3 loop reads CASRSGFGEYEQYF.

This chain links TRBV10-3 with TRBJ2-2; TCRdb's D call of TRBD1 is untestable without DNA. Germline lookup yields CDR1 ENHRY and CDR2 SYGVKD. There are 17 residues in the CDR3. The CDR3 loop is CAISDPDTGTGPGELFF.